The 19 T cell receptor beta chains below all came from one sample that was sequenced in a study of regulatory T cells in long-lasting Graves disease. Libraries of TCR beta came from iRepertoire HTBI primers plus Arm-PCR of CDR3 regions. TCRdb analysed the multiplex PCR reads with MiXCR anew, one entry per CDR3 protein. The top ten clones hold less than 35% of a sample with roughly 320,000 distinct CDR3 sequences, approximately 15% of them seen once. Time point noted: newly diagnosed GD, antithyroid drugs for less than 3 months. RNA from PBMCs was the source of the TCR library. These sequences were also reported in another study, on T cells in Graves' hyperthyroidism and ophthalmopathy.

The sample in question was peripheral blood mononuclear cells (PBMCs), obtained at new diagnosis, from a patient treated with antithyroid drugs. The source is a middle-aged man with Graves disease.

This clonotype occurred many times. The chain uses TRBV5-1 and TRBJ2-3, with 12 bases that match TRBD2. In germline, CDR1 is SGHRS, CDR2 YFSETQ. V dropped 0 bases and J dropped 0; count of bases not matched to a gene: 5. The length of the CDR3 is 18 residues. For the CDR3, the DNA is TGCGCCAGCAGCTTGGGACTAGCGGGGGTGACTAGCACAGATACGCAGTATTTT. As protein: CASSLGLAGVTSTDTQYF.

The chain combines TRBV10-3 with TRBJ1-3; TRBD1 matches at 8 bases. In germline, CDR1 is ENHRY, CDR2 SYGVKD. The CDR3 totals 18 residues. With 5 bases clipped from V and 0 bases from J, the junction kept 12 bases outside the gene matches. The CDR3 protein is CAISIPGQGVNSGNTIYF. The CDR3 DNA reads as TGTGCCATCAGTATACCCGGACAGGGAGTGAACTCTGGAAACACCATATATTTT.

This clonotype was counted at least ten times. This sequence joins TRBV12-3 or TRBV12-4 and TRBJ2-7; the D gene is possibly TRBD1 (6 bases). V was clipped by 3 bases and J by 0 bases, with 9 bases between them. The CDR3 runs to 14 residues. The CDR3 sequence: CASSFTGSSYEQYF. In DNA, the CDR3 is TGTGCCAGCAGTTTTACAGGGAGCTCCTACGAGCAGTACTTC.

This clonotype showed up many times. This rearrangement joins TRBV28 to TRBJ1-2, with D unresolved. This CDR3 comprises 12 residues. Trimming left V 7 bases short and J 0 bases short, with 6 bases between. From germline, CDR1 is MDHEN and CDR2 SYDVKM. CDR3: CASTGPNYGYTF. The DNA for the CDR3 is TGTGCCAGCACTGGACCTAACTATGGCTACACCTTC.

V is TRBV11-2 and J is TRBJ1-1; the match to TRBD1 covers 9 bases. Germline values: CDR1 SGHAT, CDR2 FQNNGV. The CDR3 totals 14 residues. After removal of 5 bases from V and 4 bases from J, the junction contained 5 bases not matched to a gene. Written as DNA, the CDR3 is TGTGCCAGCAGCCGGGACAGGGTTGGCACTGAAGCTTTCTTT. Translation: CASSRDRVGTEAFF. Drawing the rest from reference TRBV11-2 and TRBJ1-1, the complete variable domain is EAGVAQSPRYKIIEKRQSVAFWCNPISGHATLYWYQQILGQGPKLLIQFQNNGVVDDSQLPKDRFSAERLKGVDSTLKIQPAKLEDSAVYLCASSRDRVGTEAFFGQGTRLTVV.

This clonotype has just a few counts. The chain joins TRBV4-3 to TRBJ2-7; 12 positions match TRBD2. V shed 0 bases, J shed 4 bases, and the junction held 4 bases outside the gene matches. CDR1 and CDR2 (germline): LGHNA, YSLEER. This CDR3 is built from 16 residues. Here the CDR3 reads CASSQDLLAGGYEQYF. The DNA for the CDR3 is TGCGCCAGCAGCCAAGATCTGCTAGCGGGGGGGTACGAGCAGTACTTC.

In DNA form, the CDR3 reads TGTGCCAGCAGCGTAGATCCCGGGACAGGGAGGAATGAGCAGTTCTTC. Translated, it gives CASSVDPGTGRNEQFF. V and J are TRBV9 and TRBJ2-1; 9 bases line up with TRBD1. Germline CDR1 is SGDLS and CDR2 is YYNGEE. V lost 0 bases and J lost 7; bases outside the gene matches: 8. This CDR3 is built from 16 residues.

This clonotype has at least ten counts. The gene calls are TRBV24-1 and TRBJ2-5; possibly TRBD1 or TRBD2 for D (5 bases each). The CDR3 sequence is 15 residues long. V was pared by 4 bases and J by 5 bases, with 16 bases between. Germline V gives CDR1 KGHDR, CDR2 SFDVKD. In DNA, the CDR3 is TGTGCCACCAGTGAGCAACGGTGGGGGTCCGAGACCCAGTACTTC. As protein: CATSEQRWGSETQYF.

This clonotype has just a few counts. At one boundary the junction diverges from the germline segment, which might be a read error. This sequence joins TRBV5-1 and TRBJ2-1; TRBD2 matches at 7 bases. Germline CDR1 reads SGHRS; CDR2 reads YFSETQ. This CDR3 comprises 11 residues. The CDR3 reads CVSSSAGYPFF. Written as DNA, the CDR3 is TGCGTCAGCAGCTCAGCGGGGTATCCGTTCTTC. The whole variable domain, filled in from reference TRBV5-1 and TRBJ2-1, reads KAGVTQTPRYLIKTRGQQVTLSCSPISGHRSVSWYQQTPGQGLQFLFEYFSETQRNKGNFPGRFSGRQFSNSRSEMNVSTLELGDSALYLCVSSSAGYPFFGPGTRLTVL.

This clonotype has a handful of counts. This rearrangement joins TRBV5-1 to TRBJ1-3; 7 nucleotides match TRBD1. CDR1 and CDR2 from the germline V gene are SGHRS and YFSETQ. The J segment lost 3 bases and the V segment lost 4 bases, leaving 7 bases of the junction unmatched. The CDR3 covers 15 residues. CDR3: CASSTTGTHGNTIYF. CDR3 bases: TGCGCCAGCAGCACGACAGGGACCCATGGAAACACCATATATTTT.

This clonotype was picked up many times. This chain joins TRBV7-9 and TRBJ2-7, with D perhaps matching TRBD1 (6 bases). V lost 2 bases and J 6 bases, leaving 8 bases between the germline ends. Germline loops: CDR1 SEHNR, CDR2 FQNEAQ (reference sequence). The CDR3 consists of 12 residues. DNA of the CDR3: TGTGCCAGCAGCTTACAGGGGAGCGAGCAGTACTTC. Translating gives CASSLQGSEQYF.

This clonotype was observed many times. The gene calls are TRBV3-1 and TRBJ1-1; the D is unclear. Germline loops: CDR1 LGHDT, CDR2 YNNKEL (reference sequence). The CDR3 spans 11 residues. Deletions cut 3 bases from V and 7 bases from J, with 6 bases between. CDR3 in DNA: TGTGCCAGCAGCCAGGCTCTTGAAGCTTTCTTT. It specifies CASSQALEAFF.

This clonotype has a count of ten or more. V is TRBV10-3 and J is TRBJ2-5; D is unclear. V was trimmed by 7 bases and J by 4 bases, leaving 10 bases between them. The V gene's germline CDR1 is ENHRY and CDR2 SYGVKD. The CDR3 length is 12 residues. In DNA form, the CDR3 reads TGTGCCATCACTCAGACCCCAGAGACCCAGTACTTC. It is translated as CAITQTPETQYF.

J is TRBJ1-4 and V is TRBV28; D is unclear. This CDR3 contains 15 residues. CDR1 and CDR2 from the germline V gene are MDHEN and SYDVKM. V gave up 1 base and J gave up 7 bases, with 13 bases separating them. Here the CDR3 reads CASSLFPKGGEKLFF. CDR3 nucleotide sequence: TGTGCCAGCAGTTTATTTCCCAAAGGAGGTGAAAAACTGTTTTTT.

A few counts support this clonotype. The chain has TRBV9 and TRBJ2-2; D unclear. V lost 4 bases and J 1 base, leaving 17 bases between the germline ends. The CDR3 covers 17 residues. Germline CDR1 reads SGDLS; CDR2 reads YYNGEE. CDR3 nucleotide sequence: TGTGCCAGCAGCCCCAAATCGCGGATTGTGAACACCGGGGAGCTGTTTTTT. This gives the protein CASSPKSRIVNTGELFF. The whole variable domain, filled in from reference TRBV9 and TRBJ2-2, reads DSGVTQTPKHLITATGQRVTLRCSPRSGDLSVYWYQQSLDQGLQFLIQYYNGEERAKGNILERFSAQQFPDLHSELNLSSLELGDSALYFCASSPKSRIVNTGELFFGEGSRLTVL.

The rearrangement links TRBV2 to TRBJ2-7, with TRBD2 as a possible D gene (6 bases). This CDR3 comprises 13 residues. Germline CDR1 SNHLY, CDR2 FYNNEI. V was clipped by 6 bases and J by 3 bases, with 12 bases between them. This CDR3 is CASRGGRNYEQYF. CDR3 nucleotides: TGTGCCAGCAGGGGGGGACGGAACTACGAGCAGTACTTC.

The V and J genes are TRBV6-5 and TRBJ2-3; D remains unclear. The CDR3 runs to 18 residues. V was pared by 4 bases and J by 2 bases, with 22 bases between. The germline CDR1 and CDR2 sequences are MNHEY and SVGAGI. The CDR3 loop is CASSLTQSPRNPTDTQYF. The CDR3 nucleotides are TGTGCCAGCAGTTTAACCCAGTCACCAAGAAACCCCACAGATACGCAGTATTTT.

This clonotype has at least ten counts. The genes are TRBV30 and TRBJ2-1; D gene uncertain. This CDR3 has 11 residues. CDR1 GTSNPN and CDR2 SVGIG come from the germline V gene (reference sequence). V lost 1 base and J lost 7, with 5 bases in between. This CDR3 reads CAWSAVNEQFF. CDR3 nucleotides: TGTGCCTGGAGTGCCGTTAATGAGCAGTTCTTC.

This clonotype was counted a few times. Sequence at one end of the junction differs from germline and may be a read error. The chain recombines TRBV5-4 with TRBJ1-1, with D possibly being TRBD1 (5 bases). Germline CDR1 SGHNT, CDR2 YYREEE (reference sequence). This CDR3 spans 15 amino acids. This CDR3 reads CASTLGVTGNTEAFF. CDR3 sequence (DNA): TGTGCCAGCACCTTGGGGGTGACGGGGAACACTGAAGCTTTCTTT.